This TCR beta chain was profiled in a study of cytomegalovirus exposure and HLA in healthy donors. The PCR had 60 Vbeta and 13 Jbeta primers. Repertoires were generated with immunoSEQ multiplex PCR, while TCRdb's copy carries only in-frame clones and drops some. Here the sample spans 110,000 or so clones, roughly 71% being singletons. Regarding this clone: The antigen is undetermined.

General study findings and limits: It has been reported that TCR beta sequences accurately predicted the HLA-A and HLA-B alleles of most subjects.

Germline trimming cut 6 bases from V and 6 bases from J; bases unmatched to any gene: 8. This CDR3 contains 15 residues. Germline V gives CDR1 GTSNPN, CDR2 SVGIG (reference sequence). The clonotype comes from a woman aged 40 to 50 in good health and CMV-seropositive. The V gene is TRBV30, the J gene TRBJ2-1; 13 nucleotides align to TRBD2. Sequencing was done on a sample of PBMCs. The CDR3 reads CACNPGLAGTNEQFF. CDR3 DNA sequence: TGTGCCTGCAACCCGGGACTAGCGGGAACCAATGAGCAGTTCTTC.